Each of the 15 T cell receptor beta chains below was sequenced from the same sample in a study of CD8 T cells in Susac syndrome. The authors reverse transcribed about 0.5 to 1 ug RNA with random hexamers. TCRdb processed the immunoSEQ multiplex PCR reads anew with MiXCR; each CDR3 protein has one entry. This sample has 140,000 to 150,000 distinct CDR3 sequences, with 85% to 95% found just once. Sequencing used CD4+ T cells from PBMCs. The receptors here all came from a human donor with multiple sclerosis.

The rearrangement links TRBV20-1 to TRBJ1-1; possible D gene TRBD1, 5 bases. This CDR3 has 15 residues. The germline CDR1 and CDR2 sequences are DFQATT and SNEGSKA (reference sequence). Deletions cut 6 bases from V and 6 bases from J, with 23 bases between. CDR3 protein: CSARAGGGLRPEAFF. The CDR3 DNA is TGCAGTGCGCGCGCGGGGGGAGGGCTCCGACCTGAAGCTTTCTTT.

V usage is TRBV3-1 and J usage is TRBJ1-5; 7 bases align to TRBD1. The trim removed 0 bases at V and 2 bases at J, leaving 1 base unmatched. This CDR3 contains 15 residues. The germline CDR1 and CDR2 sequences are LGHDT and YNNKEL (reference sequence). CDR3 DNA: TGTGCCAGCAGCCAAGAAGGACAGGGCAATCAGCCCCAGCATTTT. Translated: CASSQEGQGNQPQHF.

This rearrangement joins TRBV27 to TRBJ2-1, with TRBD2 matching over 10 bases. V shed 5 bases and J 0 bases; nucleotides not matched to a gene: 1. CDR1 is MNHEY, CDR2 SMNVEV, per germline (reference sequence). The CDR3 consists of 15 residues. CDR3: CASSVAGGSYNEQFF. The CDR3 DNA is TGTGCCAGCAGTGTAGCGGGGGGCTCCTACAATGAGCAGTTCTTC.

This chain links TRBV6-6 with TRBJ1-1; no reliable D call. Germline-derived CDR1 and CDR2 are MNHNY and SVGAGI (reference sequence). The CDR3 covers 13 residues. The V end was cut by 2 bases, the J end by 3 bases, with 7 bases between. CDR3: CASSYQVYTEAFF. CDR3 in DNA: TGTGCCAGCAGTTACCAAGTTTACACTGAAGCTTTCTTT.

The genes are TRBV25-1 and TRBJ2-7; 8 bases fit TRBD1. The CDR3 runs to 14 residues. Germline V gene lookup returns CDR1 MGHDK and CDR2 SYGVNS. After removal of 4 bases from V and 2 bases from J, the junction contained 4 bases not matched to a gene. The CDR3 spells CASSARGRTYEQYF. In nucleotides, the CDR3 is TGTGCCAGCAGTGCCAGGGGGCGCACCTACGAGCAGTACTTC.

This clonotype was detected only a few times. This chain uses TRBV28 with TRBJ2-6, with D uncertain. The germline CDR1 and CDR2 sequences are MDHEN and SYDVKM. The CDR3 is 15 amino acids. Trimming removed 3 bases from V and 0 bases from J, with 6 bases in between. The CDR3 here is CASSLSGSGANVLTF. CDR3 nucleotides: TGTGCCAGCAGTTTGTCCGGCTCTGGGGCCAACGTCCTGACTTTC.

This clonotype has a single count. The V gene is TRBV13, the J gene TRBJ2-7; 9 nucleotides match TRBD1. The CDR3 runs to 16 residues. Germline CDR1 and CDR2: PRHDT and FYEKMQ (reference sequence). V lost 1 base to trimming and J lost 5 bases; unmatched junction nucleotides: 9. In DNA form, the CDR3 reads TGTGCCAGCAGCTTAGTCAGGGGACAGGGTTTTGACGAGCAGTACTTC. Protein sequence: CASSLVRGQGFDEQYF.

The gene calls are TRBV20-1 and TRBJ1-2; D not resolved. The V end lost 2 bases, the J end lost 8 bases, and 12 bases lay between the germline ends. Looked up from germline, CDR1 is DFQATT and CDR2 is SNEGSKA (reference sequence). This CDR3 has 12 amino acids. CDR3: CSARRPLVGYTF. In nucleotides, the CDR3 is TGCAGTGCTAGACGGCCACTGGTGGGCTACACCTTC.

CDR3 sequence reads: CASSLNRDSQETQYF. The CDR3 bases are TGTGCCAGCAGCCTCAACCGGGACAGCCAAGAGACCCAGTACTTC. This chain links TRBV3-1 with TRBJ2-5, with 7 bases fitting TRBD1. Unmatched junction bases numbered 6, after V lost 4 bases and J lost 1 base. Germline CDR1 reads LGHDT; CDR2 reads YNNKEL (reference sequence). The CDR3 loop spans 15 amino acids.

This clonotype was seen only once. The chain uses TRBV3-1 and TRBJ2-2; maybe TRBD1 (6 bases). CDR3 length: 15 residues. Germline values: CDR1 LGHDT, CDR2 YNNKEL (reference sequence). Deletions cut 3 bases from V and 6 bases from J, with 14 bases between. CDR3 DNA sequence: TGTGCCAGCAGCCACCAGGGGCCCGGGGCCGGGGAGCTGTTTTTT. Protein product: CASSHQGPGAGELFF. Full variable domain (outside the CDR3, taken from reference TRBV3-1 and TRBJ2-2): DTAVSQTPKYLVTQMGNDKSIKCEQNLGHDTMYWYKQDSKKFLKIMFSYNNKELIINETVPNRFSPKSPDKAHLNLHINSLELGDSAVYFCASSHQGPGAGELFFGEGSRLTVL.

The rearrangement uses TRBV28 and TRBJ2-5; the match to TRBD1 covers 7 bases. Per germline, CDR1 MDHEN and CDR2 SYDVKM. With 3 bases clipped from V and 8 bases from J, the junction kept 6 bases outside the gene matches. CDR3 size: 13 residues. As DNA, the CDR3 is TGTGCCAGCAGTTTTAGACAGGGTGGAACCCAGTACTTC. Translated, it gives CASSFRQGGTQYF.

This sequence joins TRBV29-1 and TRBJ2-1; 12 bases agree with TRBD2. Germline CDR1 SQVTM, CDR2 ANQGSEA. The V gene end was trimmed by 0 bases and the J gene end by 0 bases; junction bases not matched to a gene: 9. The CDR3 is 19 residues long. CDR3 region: CSVEEGGLAGGSSYNEQFF. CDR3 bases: TGCAGCGTTGAAGAAGGGGGCCTAGCGGGAGGGAGCTCCTACAATGAGCAGTTCTTC.

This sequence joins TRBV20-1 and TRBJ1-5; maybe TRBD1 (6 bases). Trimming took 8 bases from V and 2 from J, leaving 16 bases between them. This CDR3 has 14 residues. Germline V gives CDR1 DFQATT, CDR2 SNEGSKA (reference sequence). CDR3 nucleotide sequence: TGCAGTTCCAATCCCTCAGGGGGCAATCAGCCCCAGCATTTT. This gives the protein CSSNPSGGNQPQHF.

CDR3 in DNA: TGTGCCAGTAGCGAAAAACAGGGGCTCTGGAAACCCCAGCATTTT. Its protein is CASSEKQGLWKPQHF. The rearrangement links TRBV19 to TRBJ1-5; the match to TRBD1 covers 7 bases. Germline V gives CDR1 LNHDA, CDR2 SQIVND (reference sequence). Trimming cost V 6 bases and J 10 bases; bases outside gene matches: 15. The CDR3 length is 15 residues.

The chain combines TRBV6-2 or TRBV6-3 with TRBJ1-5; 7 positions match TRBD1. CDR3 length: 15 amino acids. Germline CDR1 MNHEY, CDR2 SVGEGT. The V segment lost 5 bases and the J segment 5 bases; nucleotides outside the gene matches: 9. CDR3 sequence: CASSPLDRTYQPQHF. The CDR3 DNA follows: TGTGCCAGCAGTCCATTGGACAGGACCTATCAGCCCCAGCATTTT.